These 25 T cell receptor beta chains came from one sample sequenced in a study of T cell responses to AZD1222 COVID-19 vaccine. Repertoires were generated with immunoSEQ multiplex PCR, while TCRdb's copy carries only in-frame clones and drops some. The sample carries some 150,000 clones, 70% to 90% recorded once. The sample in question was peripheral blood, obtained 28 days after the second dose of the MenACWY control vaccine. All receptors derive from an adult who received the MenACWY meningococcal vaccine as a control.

CDR3: CASSLTENSPLHF. CDR3 coding DNA: TGTGCCAGCAGCCTGACAGAGAATTCACCCCTCCACTTT. This chain links TRBV11-3 with TRBJ1-6, with D perhaps TRBD1 (5 bases). V lost 5 bases to trimming and J lost 7 bases, with 9 bases between them. This CDR3 has 13 residues. Germline CDR1 is SGHNT and CDR2 is YENEEA.

CDR3 in DNA: TGTGCCAGCAGCGTAGAGGGGACAGGGGGCACTGAAGCTTTCTTT. Encoded protein: CASSVEGTGGTEAFF. The rearrangement links TRBV9 to TRBJ1-1, with 11 nucleotides matching TRBD1. This CDR3 is built from 15 residues. V shed 0 bases and J 4 bases; nucleotides not matched to a gene: 2. The V gene's germline CDR1 is SGDLS and CDR2 YYNGEE.

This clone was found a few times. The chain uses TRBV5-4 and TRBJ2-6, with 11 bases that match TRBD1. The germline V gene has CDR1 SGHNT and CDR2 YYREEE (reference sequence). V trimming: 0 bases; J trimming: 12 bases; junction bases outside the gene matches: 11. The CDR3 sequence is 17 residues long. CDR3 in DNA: TGTGCCAGCAGCTTGGGGGGACAGGGGGGAGGAGTAGGCGTCCTGACTTTC. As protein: CASSLGGQGGGVGVLTF.

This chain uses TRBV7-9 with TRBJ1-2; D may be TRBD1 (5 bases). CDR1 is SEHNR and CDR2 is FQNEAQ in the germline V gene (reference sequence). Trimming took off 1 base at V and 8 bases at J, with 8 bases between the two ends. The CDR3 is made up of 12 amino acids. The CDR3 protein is CASSLGRDGYTF. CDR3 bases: TGTGCCAGCAGCTTAGGCAGGGACGGCTACACCTTC.

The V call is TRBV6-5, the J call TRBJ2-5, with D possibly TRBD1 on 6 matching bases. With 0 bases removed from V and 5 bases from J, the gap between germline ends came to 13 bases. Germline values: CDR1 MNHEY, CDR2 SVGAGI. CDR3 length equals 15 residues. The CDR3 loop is CASSYSGGEGETQYF. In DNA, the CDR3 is TGTGCCAGCAGTTACTCAGGGGGAGAGGGGGAGACCCAGTACTTC.

The CDR3 reads CASSFRREVTGELFF. The CDR3 bases are TGTGCCAGCAGCTTTAGGCGGGAGGTCACCGGGGAGCTGTTTTTT. V usage is TRBV11-3 and J usage is TRBJ2-2, with 8 nucleotides matching TRBD2. CDR3 length: 15 residues. Germline CDR1 reads SGHNT; CDR2 reads YENEEA. Unmatched junction bases numbered 4, after V lost 3 bases and J lost 4 bases.

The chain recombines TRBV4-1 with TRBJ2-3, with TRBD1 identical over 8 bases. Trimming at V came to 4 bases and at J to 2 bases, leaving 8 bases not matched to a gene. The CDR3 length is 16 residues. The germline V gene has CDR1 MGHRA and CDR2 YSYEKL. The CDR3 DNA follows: TGCGCCAGCAGCCGTACAGGGGGACAGGACACAGATACGCAGTATTTT. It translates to CASSRTGGQDTDTQYF.

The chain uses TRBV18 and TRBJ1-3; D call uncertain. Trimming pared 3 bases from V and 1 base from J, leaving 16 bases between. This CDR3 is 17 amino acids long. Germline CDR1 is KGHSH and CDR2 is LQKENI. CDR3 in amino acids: CASSPNPMGLSGNTIYF. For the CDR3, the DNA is TGTGCCAGCTCACCCAACCCAATGGGGTTATCTGGAAACACCATATATTTT.

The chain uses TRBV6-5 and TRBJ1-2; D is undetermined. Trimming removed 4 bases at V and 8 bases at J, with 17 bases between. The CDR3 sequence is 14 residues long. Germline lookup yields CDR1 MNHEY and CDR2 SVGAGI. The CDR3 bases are TGTGCCAGCAGTTCCACACGGCCCCCAGGAGGCTACACCTTC. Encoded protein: CASSSTRPPGGYTF.

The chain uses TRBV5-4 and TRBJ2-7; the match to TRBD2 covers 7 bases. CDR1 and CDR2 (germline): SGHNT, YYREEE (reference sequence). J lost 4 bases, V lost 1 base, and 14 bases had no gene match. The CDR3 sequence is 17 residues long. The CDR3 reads CASSLLRAGVGYYEQYF. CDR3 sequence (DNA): TGTGCCAGCAGCTTGCTCCGGGCGGGAGTGGGTTATTACGAGCAGTACTTC. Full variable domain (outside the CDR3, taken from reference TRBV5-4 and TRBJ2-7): ETGVTQSPTHLIKTRGQQVTLRCSSQSGHNTVSWYQQALGQGPQFIFQYYREEENGRGNFPPRFSGLQFPNYSSELNVNALELDDSALYLCASSLLRAGVGYYEQYFGPGTRLTVT.

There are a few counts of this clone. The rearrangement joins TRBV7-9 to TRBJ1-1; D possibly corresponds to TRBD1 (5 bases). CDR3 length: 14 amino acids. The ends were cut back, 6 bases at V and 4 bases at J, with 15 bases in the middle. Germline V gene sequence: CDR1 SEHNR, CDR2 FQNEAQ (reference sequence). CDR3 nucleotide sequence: TGTGCCAGCAGGCGACGGGGCGAGGGCACTGAAGCTTTCTTT. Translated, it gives CASRRRGEGTEAFF. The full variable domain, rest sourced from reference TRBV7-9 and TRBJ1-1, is DTGVSQNPRHKITKRGQNVTFRCDPISEHNRLYWYRQTLGQGPEFLTYFQNEAQLEKSRLLSDRFSAERPKGSFSTLEIQRTEQGDSAMYLCASRRRGEGTEAFFGQGTRLTVV.

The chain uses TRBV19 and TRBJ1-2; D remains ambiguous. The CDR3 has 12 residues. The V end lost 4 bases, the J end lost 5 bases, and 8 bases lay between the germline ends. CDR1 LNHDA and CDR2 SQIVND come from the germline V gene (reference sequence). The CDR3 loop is CASSNSPYGYTF. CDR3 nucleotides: TGTGCCAGTAGTAACAGCCCGTATGGCTACACCTTC.

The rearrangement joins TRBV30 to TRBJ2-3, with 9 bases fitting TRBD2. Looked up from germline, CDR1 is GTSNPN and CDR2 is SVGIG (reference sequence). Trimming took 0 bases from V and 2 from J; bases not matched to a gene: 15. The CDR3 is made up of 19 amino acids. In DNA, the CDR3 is TGTGCCTGGAGTGTACTGGTCCCGGGACTAGCCGTTAACACAGATACGCAGTATTTT. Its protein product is CAWSVLVPGLAVNTDTQYF.

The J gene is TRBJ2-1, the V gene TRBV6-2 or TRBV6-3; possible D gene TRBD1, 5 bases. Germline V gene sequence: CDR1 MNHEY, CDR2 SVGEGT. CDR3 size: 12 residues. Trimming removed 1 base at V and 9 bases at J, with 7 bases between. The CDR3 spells CASSYWGAEQFF. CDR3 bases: TGTGCCAGCAGTTACTGGGGCGCTGAGCAGTTCTTC.

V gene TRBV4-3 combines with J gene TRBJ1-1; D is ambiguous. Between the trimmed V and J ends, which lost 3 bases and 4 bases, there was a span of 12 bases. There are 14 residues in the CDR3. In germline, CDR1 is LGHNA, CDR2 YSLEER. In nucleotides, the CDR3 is TGCGCCAGCAGCCAGTCCGGGAGTACCACTGAAGCTTTCTTT. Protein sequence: CASSQSGSTTEAFF.

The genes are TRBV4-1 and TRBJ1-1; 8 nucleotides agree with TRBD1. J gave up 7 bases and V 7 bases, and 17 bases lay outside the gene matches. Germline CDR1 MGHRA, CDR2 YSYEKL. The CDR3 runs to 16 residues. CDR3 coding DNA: TGCGCCAGCACCCGAACCGGAGGACAGGGCCCAAGTGAAGCTTTCTTT. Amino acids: CASTRTGGQGPSEAFF.

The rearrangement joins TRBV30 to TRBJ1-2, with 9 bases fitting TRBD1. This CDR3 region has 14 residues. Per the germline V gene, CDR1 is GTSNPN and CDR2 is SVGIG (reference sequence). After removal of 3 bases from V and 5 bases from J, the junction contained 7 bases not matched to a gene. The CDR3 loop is CAWRGDREVYGYTF. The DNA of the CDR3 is TGTGCCTGGAGGGGGGACAGGGAAGTATATGGCTACACCTTC.

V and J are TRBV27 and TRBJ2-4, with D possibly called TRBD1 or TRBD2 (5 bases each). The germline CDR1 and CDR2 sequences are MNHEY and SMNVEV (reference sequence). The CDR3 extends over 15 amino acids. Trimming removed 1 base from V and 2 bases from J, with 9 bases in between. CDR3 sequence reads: CASSLLGESKNIQYF. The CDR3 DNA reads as TGTGCCAGCAGTTTATTAGGGGAGTCCAAAAACATTCAGTACTTC.

The CDR3 DNA sequence: TGCGCCAGCAGCTTGGAGCCAGGGAACTATGGCTACACCTTC. This encodes CASSLEPGNYGYTF. V is TRBV5-1 and J is TRBJ1-2, with a tentative D call TRBD1 (5 bases). Germline V CDR1 and CDR2: SGHRS, YFSETQ. This CDR3 spans 14 amino acids. Deletions cut 0 bases from V and 2 bases from J, with 8 bases between.

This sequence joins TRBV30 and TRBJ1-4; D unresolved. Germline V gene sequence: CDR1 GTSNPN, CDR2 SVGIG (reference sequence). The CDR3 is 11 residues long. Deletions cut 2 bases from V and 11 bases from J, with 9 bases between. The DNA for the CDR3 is TGTGCCTGGAGTAATGCCGGGAAACTGTTTTTT. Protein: CAWSNAGKLFF.

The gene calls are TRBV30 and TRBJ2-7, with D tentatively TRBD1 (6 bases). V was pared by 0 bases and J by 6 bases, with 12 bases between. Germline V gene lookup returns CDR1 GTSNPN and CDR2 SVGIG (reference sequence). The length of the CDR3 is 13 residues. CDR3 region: CAWSVDRYAEQYF. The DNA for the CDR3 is TGTGCCTGGAGTGTCGACAGGTACGCCGAGCAGTACTTC.

This CDR3 is CASSQDLLRGDTIYF. The DNA of the CDR3 is TGCGCCAGCAGCCAAGACCTCCTCAGGGGGGACACCATATATTTT. The chain uses TRBV4-3 and TRBJ1-3, with 7 bases that match TRBD1. Per the germline V gene, CDR1 is LGHNA and CDR2 is YSLEER. J gave up 8 bases and V 0 bases, and 7 bases lay outside the gene matches. CDR3 length: 15 residues.

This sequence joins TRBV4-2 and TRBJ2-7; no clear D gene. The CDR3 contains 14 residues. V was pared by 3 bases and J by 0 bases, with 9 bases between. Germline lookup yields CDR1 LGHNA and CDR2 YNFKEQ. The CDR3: CASSQSYFSYEQYF. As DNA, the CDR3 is TGTGCCAGCAGCCAGTCGTACTTCTCCTACGAGCAGTACTTC.

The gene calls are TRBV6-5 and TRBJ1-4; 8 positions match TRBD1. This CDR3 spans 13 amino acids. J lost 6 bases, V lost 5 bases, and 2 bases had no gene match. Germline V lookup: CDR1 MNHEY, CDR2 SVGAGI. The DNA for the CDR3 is TGTGCCAGCAGTAAGGACAGGGATGAAAAACTGTTTTTT. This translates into CASSKDRDEKLFF.

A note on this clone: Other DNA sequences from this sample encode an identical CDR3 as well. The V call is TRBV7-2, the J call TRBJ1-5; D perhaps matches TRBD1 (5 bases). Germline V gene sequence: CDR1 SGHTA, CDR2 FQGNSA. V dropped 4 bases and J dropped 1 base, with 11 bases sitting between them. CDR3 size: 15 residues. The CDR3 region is CASSSQGGSNQPQHF. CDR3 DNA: TGTGCCAGCAGCTCCCAGGGTGGAAGCAATCAGCCCCAGCATTTT.